This is a list of T cell receptor beta chains from one sample in a study of blood T cell repertoires in COVID-19. Libraries were prepared by immunoSEQ multiplex PCR; TCRdb keeps only in-frame clonotypes and omits some of them. The sample carries 200,000 to 300,000 clones, roughly 79% recorded once. Sequenced material: peripheral blood. Source of these receptors: an elderly woman with COVID-19, enrolled during active disease. Both conserved end residues are part of each CDR3. D genes are given only for firm matches. Size values are once, few and many counts, or a class for expanded clones, and some rows have none.

CDR3 DNA	CDR3 protein	clone size	D gene	V gene	J gene
TGTGCCAGCAGTTACTCTGGGACTTACGGGGAGCTGTTTTTT	CASSYSGTYGELFF	.	.	TRBV6-5	TRBJ2-2
TGTGCCAGCAGGCCTCAGGGGGTAGAGACCCAGTACTTC	CASRPQGVETQYF	.	TRBD1	TRBV28	TRBJ2-5
TGCGCCAGCAGTGCCCGGCTACAGGGGCGGAATCAGCCCCAGCATTTT	CASSARLQGRNQPQHF	few	TRBD1	TRBV10-2	TRBJ1-5
TGTGCCAGTGACGACAGGGGCAGGAATCAGCCCCAGCATTTT	CASDDRGRNQPQHF	once	TRBD1	TRBV19	TRBJ1-5
TGTGCCACCAGTGGGCTAGTGGGACTAGCCCCCAATGAGCAGTTCTTC	CATSGLVGLAPNEQFF	.	TRBD2	TRBV24-1	TRBJ2-1
TGTGCCAGCAGCCGAGGGGGGGGATTTCAGCCCCAGCATTTT	CASSRGGGFQPQHF	.	.	TRBV3-1/TRBV3-2	TRBJ1-5
TGTGCCAGCAGTCTACGGGTGAACACTGAAGCTTTCTTT	CASSLRVNTEAFF	.	.	TRBV6-5	TRBJ1-1
TGTGCCAGCAGTTACGGACAGGGATCACTGAACACTGAAGCTTTCTTT	CASSYGQGSLNTEAFF	few	TRBD1	TRBV6-6	TRBJ1-1
TGTGCCAGCAGTTACGGCGGGACGGGCTATAATGAGCAGTTCTTC	CASSYGGTGYNEQFF	.	.	TRBV6-2/TRBV6-3	TRBJ2-1
TGTGCCAGTAGTATAGGAGGGCCCAACTATGGCTACACCTTC	CASSIGGPNYGYTF	few	.	TRBV19	TRBJ1-2
TGTGCCAGCAGCGATACAGGGATCGCTAACTATGGCTACACCTTC	CASSDTGIANYGYTF	.	.	TRBV7-9	TRBJ1-2
TGCGCCAGCTGCCGCGGACAGGGGAATATTGCCGGGGAGCTGTTTTTT	CASCRGQGNIAGELFF	.	TRBD1	TRBV5-1	TRBJ2-2
TGTGCCAGCAGCTTAGCGGTGCGATCCACCGGGGAGCTGTTTTTT	CASSLAVRSTGELFF	.	.	TRBV7-2	TRBJ2-2
TGTGCCTGGAGGGACTACAGGGGGAGAATAAACACTGAAGCTTTCTTT	CAWRDYRGRINTEAFF	.	TRBD1	TRBV30	TRBJ1-1
TGTGCCAGCAGTTCGGAACAGGAAAAACTGTTTTTT	CASSSEQEKLFF	.	.	TRBV12-3/TRBV12-4	TRBJ1-4
TGTGCCAGCAGGACAGGGGGAATAGGGGCCAACGTCCTGACTTTC	CASRTGGIGANVLTF	.	TRBD1	TRBV6-5	TRBJ2-6
TGCGCCAGCAGCTCGCAGATAACAGGTCCTAGGGGAAACACCATATATTTT	CASSSQITGPRGNTIYF	.	.	TRBV5-1	TRBJ1-3
TGTGCCAGCAGCTTGAGCGGGGTAGAAAGAAACACCATATATTTT	CASSLSGVERNTIYF	once	.	TRBV28	TRBJ1-3
TGTGCCAGCAGCTTTCCCGGAGGGGGCAACTTGGGCGCTGAAGCTTTCTTT	CASSFPGGGNLGAEAFF	.	TRBD1	TRBV7-8	TRBJ1-1
TGTGCCAGCAGCAATCCCGGGACAGGGAGGTATGGCTACACCTTC	CASSNPGTGRYGYTF	few	TRBD1	TRBV7-2	TRBJ1-2
TGTGCCAGCAGTTCACCTATGGAGCGTACGCAGTATTTT	CASSSPMERTQYF	.	.	TRBV6-5	TRBJ2-3
TGTGCCAGCGGGATTGCCGGGACAGGGGATGAAAAACTGTTTTTT	CASGIAGTGDEKLFF	.	TRBD1	TRBV6-6	TRBJ1-4
TGTGCCAGCAGCTCGCGGACTAGCGGGACCACGCAGTATTTT	CASSSRTSGTTQYF	.	TRBD2	TRBV5-4	TRBJ2-3
TGTGCCTGGACCGTACGGAATGAGCAGTTCTTC	CAWTVRNEQFF	.	.	TRBV30	TRBJ2-1
TGTGCCAGCAGCACCTCCGGGACAGGGGGCATGGATACGCAGTATTTT	CASSTSGTGGMDTQYF	.	TRBD1	TRBV7-3	TRBJ2-3
TGTGCCACTCAGGCCGAGGGACTAACTAATGAAAAACTGTTTTTT	CATQAEGLTNEKLFF	.	.	TRBV24-1	TRBJ1-4
TGTGCCAGCAGCGTAGCCGGGGGACTCACAGATACGCAGTATTTT	CASSVAGGLTDTQYF	.	.	TRBV9	TRBJ2-3
TGTGCCAGCCTAAGGGAGGGGATTAACATTCAGTACTTC	CASLREGINIQYF	once	TRBD2	TRBV6-5	TRBJ2-4
TGTGCCAGTAAAGACAGCTTAACGAATCAGCCCCAGCATTTT	CASKDSLTNQPQHF	.	.	TRBV19	TRBJ1-5
TGTGCCAGCAGCTTGGGACAGGGATCCGGAGAGACCCAGTACTTC	CASSLGQGSGETQYF	.	TRBD1	TRBV5-8	TRBJ2-5
TGTGCCAGCAGCCCTGACAAGGCCCAAGGGGCCGGGGAGCTGTTTTTT	CASSPDKAQGAGELFF	few	.	TRBV2	TRBJ2-2
TGTGCCAGCAGCCCCTGGGCGGGACTAGCGGCGCAAGAGACCCAGTACTTC	CASSPWAGLAAQETQYF	.	TRBD2	TRBV2	TRBJ2-5
TGTGCCAGCAGTTCAAGCGGGCGTAGCACAGATACGCAGTATTTT	CASSSSGRSTDTQYF	.	.	TRBV28	TRBJ2-3
TGTGCCAGCAGCTTTGACAGGGAGTATGGAAACACCATATATTTT	CASSFDREYGNTIYF	.	TRBD1	TRBV5-8	TRBJ1-3
TGCGCCAGCAGCTTGTATTCCAGCGGGACTTACGAGCAGTACTTC	CASSLYSSGTYEQYF	.	TRBD2	TRBV5-1	TRBJ2-7
TGTGCCAGCAGCTTGGGTCTCCTGAACACTGAAGCTTTCTTT	CASSLGLLNTEAFF	once	.	TRBV5-4	TRBJ1-1
TGTGCCAGCAGTGATACGGGGTACTATGGCTACACCTTC	CASSDTGYYGYTF	.	.	TRBV6-1	TRBJ1-2
TGCGCCAGCAGCCAATTTGGACAAAGAACTGAAGCTTTCTTT	CASSQFGQRTEAFF	.	.	TRBV4-3	TRBJ1-1
TGTGCCAGCAGCTCAGATTCCAATCAACACTACTTAGCGGAGACCAGTGTAGAGCAGTACTTC	CASSSDSNQHYLAETSVEQYF	.	.	TRBV11-3	TRBJ2-7
TGTGCCAGCAGCGTAGGCGTGGGGGCGGCTGAAAAACTGTTTTTT	CASSVGVGAAEKLFF	.	.	TRBV9	TRBJ1-4
TGTGCCAGCTCACCGGGACAGAATGAAAAACTGTTTTTT	CASSPGQNEKLFF	few	TRBD1	TRBV18	TRBJ1-4
TGCGCCAGCAGCCAACCGCTCGGACTAGCGGGTGGAGAAATAACCAAAAACATTCAGTACTTC	CASSQPLGLAGGEITKNIQYF	.	TRBD2	TRBV4-1	TRBJ2-4
TGTGCCTGGAGTTGGTCAGGGGCCTACTTACGTGGCTACACCTTC	CAWSWSGAYLRGYTF	.	.	TRBV30	TRBJ1-2
TGCGCCAGCAGCCAAGACAGGGTTCGGAATTCACCCCTCCACTTT	CASSQDRVRNSPLHF	.	.	TRBV4-1	TRBJ1-6
TGTGCCAGCAGCCCGGACAGGGCGAACACTGAAGCTTTCTTT	CASSPDRANTEAFF	.	TRBD1	TRBV3-1/TRBV3-2	TRBJ1-1
TGTGCCAGCAGCCACGGAAGCGGCAATCAGCCCCAGCATTTT	CASSHGSGNQPQHF	few	.	TRBV3-1/TRBV3-2	TRBJ1-5
TGTGCCAGCAGTGTGGAATCGGGAGGTGTCTACACCTTC	CASSVESGGVYTF	.	.	TRBV2	TRBJ1-2
TGTGCCAGCAGTCGTAGCGGGGGCTCCTACAATGAGCAGTTCTTC	CASSRSGGSYNEQFF	.	TRBD2	TRBV6-5	TRBJ2-1
TGTGCCAGCAGTTTGGGTACACAGTACAATCAGCCCCAGCATTTT	CASSLGTQYNQPQHF	.	.	TRBV28	TRBJ1-5
TGTGCCTGGAGTGCGAGGGATAGGGGACTCCATGGCTACACCTTC	CAWSARDRGLHGYTF	.	.	TRBV30	TRBJ1-2
TGTGCCAGCAGTTACTCGCGGAACACTGAAGCTTTCTTT	CASSYSRNTEAFF	.	.	TRBV6-5	TRBJ1-1